This is a list of T cell receptor beta chains from one sample in a study of T-cell memory formation after mild COVID-19. Using its own MiXCR run on the 5' RACE reads, TCRdb lists one record per CDR3 protein. The table records fewer than 450,000 distinct CDR3 sequences, 24% of them present only once. Sample: PBMCs or a T cell subset sorted from them (not recorded which). The receptors here all came from an adult woman who had mild COVID-19 (a few samples of this study predate the infection). Cell type and time point are not known. The CDR3 runs from the conserved cysteine through the conserved F or W. Each record gives: CDR3 length, D gene, J gene, clone size, V gene, CDR3 DNA, CDR3 protein. D genes are given only for firm matches. Only part of the rows carry a size: once, few, many, or a class if the clone is expanded.

>15|.|TRBJ2-7|few|TRBV6-2/TRBV6-3
TGTGCCAGCAGTTACTCTCGGAGATCCACCTACGAGCAGTACTTC
CASSYSRRSTYEQYF
>14|TRBD1|TRBJ2-1|many|TRBV5-1
TGCGCCAGCAGCTTCCAGGGGGCTCGCGATGAGCAGTTCTTC
CASSFQGARDEQFF
>16|TRBD1|TRBJ2-1|many|TRBV11-2
TGTGCCAGCAGCTCGAATAGGGGGCCCGCATACAATGAGCAGTTCTTC
CASSSNRGPAYNEQFF
>16|TRBD1|TRBJ1-4|.|TRBV10-3
TGTGCCATCAAAGTCCCGGGACAGGCAAGGGAGGAAAAACTGTTTTTT
CAIKVPGQAREEKLFF
>14|TRBD2|TRBJ2-3|many|TRBV7-8
TGTGCCAGCAGCTTAGGGGTCGGGGGGGATACGCAGTATTTT
CASSLGVGGDTQYF
>15|.|TRBJ2-6|.|TRBV12-3/TRBV12-4
TGTGCCAGCAGTATGTGGAGGACTGGGGCCAACGTCCTGACTTTC
CASSMWRTGANVLTF
>14|.|TRBJ1-5|.|TRBV20-1
TGCAGTGCTAGGGTAGGAGGCAGCAATCAGCCCCAGCATTTT
CSARVGGSNQPQHF
>14|.|TRBJ2-5|few|TRBV15
TGTGCCACCAGCAGAACGTGGGGGGAAGAGACCCAGTACTTC
CATSRTWGEETQYF
>15|TRBD1|TRBJ2-5|few|TRBV6-2/TRBV6-3
TGTGCCAGCAGTCCATGGACAGGGGAAGTGGAGACCCAGTACTTC
CASSPWTGEVETQYF
>16|.|TRBJ2-1|few|TRBV3-1
TGTGCCAGCAGCCAATCGCCGACAGTGGCTTACAATGAGCAGTTCTTC
CASSQSPTVAYNEQFF
>14|TRBD1|TRBJ1-2|.|TRBV29-1
TGCAGCGTTCCGGGACAGGGGAGGGAAAATGGCTACACCTTC
CSVPGQGRENGYTF
>15|.|TRBJ2-7|few|TRBV18
TGTGCCAGCTCACCACTGTCCGGGGGCTATGAAGAGCAGTACTTC
CASSPLSGGYEEQYF
>13|.|TRBJ2-7|few|TRBV27
TGTGCCAGTGCCCTGGGGGCGATGTGGGAGCAGTACTTC
CASALGAMWEQYF
>14|.|TRBJ1-2|few|TRBV18
TGTGCCAGCTCACCAGGGACGGGGGCCTATGGCTACACCTTC
CASSPGTGAYGYTF
>17|.|TRBJ2-5|few|TRBV28
TGTGCCAGCAGAACAAGGGCGGTAGTACCTCCCCAAGAGACCCAGTACTTC
CASRTRAVVPPQETQYF
>14|.|TRBJ1-2|few|TRBV12-3/TRBV12-4
TGTGCCAGCAGTTTAGCATCCGTATTCTATGGCTACACCTTC
CASSLASVFYGYTF
>15|.|TRBJ1-5|few|TRBV3-1
TGTGCCAGCAGCCTTGATCGGCCGAGCAATCAGCCCCAGCATTTT
CASSLDRPSNQPQHF
>15|TRBD1|TRBJ1-1|few|TRBV12-3/TRBV12-4
TGTGCCAGCAGTTTAAGGGGGCGGGGGGCTCCTGAAGCTTTCTTT
CASSLRGRGAPEAFF
>17|.|TRBJ2-2|.|TRBV18
TGTGCCAGCTCACTTCGAACAGGAGTCGCGAACACCGGGGAGCTGTTTTTT
CASSLRTGVANTGELFF
>11|.|TRBJ1-2|.|TRBV6-6
TGTGCCAGCTCGGGGCATGGTGGCTACACCTTC
CASSGHGGYTF
>15|TRBD2|TRBJ2-5|.|TRBV12-3/TRBV12-4
TGTGCCAGCAAAACCGGGACTAGCAATCAAGAGACCCAGTACTTC
CASKTGTSNQETQYF
>15|.|TRBJ1-1|few|TRBV11-3
TGTGCCAGCAGCTATGCGGGGGCATATGGGACTGAAGCTTTCTTT
CASSYAGAYGTEAFF
>13|.|TRBJ2-2|.|TRBV3-1
TGTGCCAGCAGCCAATCTCGCGGCGGGGAGCTGTTTTTT
CASSQSRGGELFF
>16|.|TRBJ1-6|once|TRBV4-1
TGCGCCAGCAGCCAAGATCTGCACTTTGGAGGATCACCCCTCCACTTT
CASSQDLHFGGSPLHF
>14|TRBD1|TRBJ2-1|.|TRBV13
TGTGCCAGCAGCTTAGGGGATAGGGGGCATGAGCAGTTCTTC
CASSLGDRGHEQFF
>16|.|TRBJ1-1|few|TRBV5-5
TGTGCCAGCAGCTTGGAGCGGGGGCCTATGAACACTGAAGCTTTCTTT
CASSLERGPMNTEAFF
>13|TRBD2|TRBJ2-5|few|TRBV12-3/TRBV12-4
TGTGCCACCAGAGCGGGAGGCTGGGAGACCCAGTACTTC
CATRAGGWETQYF
>14|.|TRBJ2-1|.|TRBV5-4
TGTGCCAGCAGCCGGGAGGGGGCCGGAAATGAGCAGTTCTTC
CASSREGAGNEQFF
>14|.|TRBJ2-7|few|TRBV7-9
TGTGCCAGCAGCTTACCCGGGACCTCCTACGAGCAGTACTTC
CASSLPGTSYEQYF
>22|.|TRBJ2-6|.|TRBV21-1
TGTGCCAGCAGCCCCCCTCCAACGACGCAGCGGACAGGGCTCTCTGGGGCCAACGTCCTGACTTTC
CASSPPPTTQRTGLSGANVLTF
>13|.|TRBJ2-7|few|TRBV3-1
TGTGCCAGCAGTTTCGGACCGCACTACGAGCAGTACTTC
CASSFGPHYEQYF
>15|TRBD2|TRBJ2-1|many|TRBV4-1
TGCGCCAGCAGCCAAGATAGCGGGGGGGCCCGAGAGCAGTTCTTC
CASSQDSGGAREQFF
>14|.|TRBJ1-1|.|TRBV5-1
TGTGCCAGCAGCTTGACAGTCATGAACACTGAAGCTTTCTTT
CASSLTVMNTEAFF
>15|.|TRBJ2-1|few|TRBV11-1
TGTGCCAGCAGCCCGGGACCGTCCTCCTACAATGAGCAGTTCTTC
CASSPGPSSYNEQFF
>16|TRBD1|TRBJ2-2|.|TRBV12-3/TRBV12-4
TGTGCCAGCAGTCGAGCCGGGACAGTAAACACCGGGGAGCTGTTTTTT
CASSRAGTVNTGELFF
>14|TRBD2|TRBJ2-1|few|TRBV5-1
TGCGCCAGCAGCCGAGCGGGGGGCGGCGATGAGCAGTTCTTC
CASSRAGGGDEQFF
>15|.|TRBJ1-1|few|TRBV12-3/TRBV12-4
TGTGCCAGCAGTTTGAGTAACAGAGCGAACACTGAAGCTTTCTTT
CASSLSNRANTEAFF
>14|.|TRBJ1-2|few|TRBV12-3/TRBV12-4
TGTGCCAGCAGTACCGCGGGGGCTAACTATGGCTACACCTTC
CASSTAGANYGYTF
>15|TRBD2|TRBJ2-1|.|TRBV6-2/TRBV6-3
TGTGCCAGCAGTCCCCGGACTAGCGGGGGAGGTGAGCAGTTCTTC
CASSPRTSGGGEQFF
>13|.|TRBJ1-1|few|TRBV7-3
TGTGCCAGCAGCTTAGATCCGGCCCAGGAAGCTTTCTTT
CASSLDPAQEAFF
>17|TRBD2|TRBJ2-1|.|TRBV11-3
TGTGCCAGCAGCTTAGATCCTTGGGCGGGAGGGCGGAATGAGCAGTTCTTC
CASSLDPWAGGRNEQFF
>12|.|TRBJ1-1|.|TRBV30
TGTGCCTGGGATCGGAAGAACACTGAAGCTTTCTTT
CAWDRKNTEAFF
>12|.|TRBJ1-4|few|TRBV29-1
TGCAGCGTTGAAGGGGTCGAGGAAAAACTGTTTTTT
CSVEGVEEKLFF
>15|.|TRBJ1-3|.|TRBV12-3/TRBV12-4
TGTGCCAGCAGCCCACTAGGGGGTCTGGGAAACACCATATATTTT
CASSPLGGLGNTIYF
>12|.|TRBJ2-5|few|TRBV29-1
TGCAGCGTTGTATCCAGCAAAGAGACCCAGTACTTC
CSVVSSKETQYF
>14|TRBD2|TRBJ2-7|.|TRBV5-6
TGTGCCAGCAGCAAAGGACTAGCGGATCACGAGCAGTACTTC
CASSKGLADHEQYF
>16|.|TRBJ2-1|.|TRBV11-2
TGTGCCAGCAGCTCCCCGGGCCGACCGCCCTACAATGAGCAGTTCTTC
CASSSPGRPPYNEQFF
>14|TRBD2|TRBJ2-1|.|TRBV15
TGTGCCACCAGCACGGCTAGCGGTTACAATGAGCAGTTCTTC
CATSTASGYNEQFF
>15|.|TRBJ1-5|.|TRBV6-2/TRBV6-3
TGTGCCACCGCTAGCCTCCCGGGGCTCGATCAGCCCCAGCATTTT
CATASLPGLDQPQHF
>18|.|TRBJ2-1|few|TRBV7-9
TGTGCCAGCAGCTTTGGGGCCTCGTGGGAGTCTTCCTACAATGAGCAGTTCTTC
CASSFGASWESSYNEQFF
>14|.|TRBJ1-2|few|TRBV7-9
TGTGCCAGCAGCCAGGAGACACTTAACTATGGCTACACCTTC
CASSQETLNYGYTF
>17|.|TRBJ2-1|few|TRBV4-3
TGCGCCAGCAGCCAAGCCCACATGGGGAGCTCCTACAATGAGCAGTTCTTC
CASSQAHMGSSYNEQFF
>14|.|TRBJ2-3|.|TRBV9
TGTGCCAGCAGCGCTCGGAGGGGTATAGATACGCAGTATTTT
CASSARRGIDTQYF
>13|TRBD1|TRBJ1-1|few|TRBV7-2
TGTGCCAGCAGCATTGGACAGGGCCCGTATGCTTTCTTT
CASSIGQGPYAFF